A selection of T cell receptor beta chains follows, all from one sample in a study of tumor-infiltrating lymphocytes in primary liver carcinoma. TCRdb re-called the multiplex PCR reads through MiXCR, storing one row per CDR3 protein. The sample lists about 310,000 distinct CDR3 sequences; around three fifths were seen once. The specimen was peripheral blood. Receptor source: a middle-aged man with primary liver carcinoma and hepatitis B virus infection. The CDR3 runs from the conserved cysteine through the conserved F or W. The order of the fields is D gene, J gene, V gene, clone size, CDR3 DNA, CDR3 protein. The D gene is left open where the match is weak. Size tells how often a clone was seen (once, few, many) or the class of an expanded clone, and some rows leave it out.

TRBD2 | TRBJ2-2 | TRBV5-6 | once | TGTGCCAGCAGCTTCCGGACTAGACCCGGGGAGTTGTTATTT | CASSFRTRPGELLF
NA | TRBJ2-1 | TRBV6-6 | NA | TGTGCCAGCTGTTACCCGGGAGACGGATACAATGAGCAGATCTTC | CASCYPGDGYNEQIF
NA | TRBJ2-3 | TRBV4-1 | NA | TGCGCCAGAAGCCAAGATCTAGATACGCAGTATTTT | CARSQDLDTQYF
NA | TRBJ2-2 | TRBV4-3 | many | TGCGCCAGCAGCCAAGAAAGGACTAGGGGGTACACCGGGGAGCTGTTTTTT | CASSQERTRGYTGELFF
TRBD2 | TRBJ2-3 | TRBV6-1 | many | TGTGCCAGCAGTGAGTACAGCGGGAGGCGCACAGATACGCAGTATTTT | CASSEYSGRRTDTQYF
TRBD1 | TRBJ2-1 | TRBV10-3 | many | TGTGCCATCAGGGATACCGGGACAGGGCGTTATGAGCAGTTCTTC | CAIRDTGTGRYEQFF
NA | TRBJ1-1 | TRBV12-3/TRBV12-4 | NA | TGTGCCAGCAGTTTAGGGGAGGTGTGGACTAAAGCTTTCTTT | CASSLGEVWTKAFF
TRBD1 | TRBJ2-3 | TRBV5-1 | few | TGCGCCAGCAGCCTAGAGGGACAGACTCCCCAGTATTTT | CASSLEGQTPQYF
NA | TRBJ1-4 | TRBV4-3 | few | TGCGCCAGCAGCCAAGCCCTGGACGTGGGGGATGAAAAACTGTTTTTT | CASSQALDVGDEKLFF
TRBD2 | TRBJ2-1 | TRBV12-3/TRBV12-4 | many | TGTGCCAGCAGTCCCCGGACTAGCGGCAATGAGCAGTTCTTC | CASSPRTSGNEQFF
NA | TRBJ2-7 | TRBV28 | NA | TGCGCCAGCAGTTACCCCCATAGCTCCTACGAGCAGTACTTC | CASSYPHSSYEQYF
NA | TRBJ1-2 | TRBV7-9 | NA | TGTGCCAGCAGAATCGAGGGAGCGGGCTACACCTTC | CASRIEGAGYTF
TRBD2 | TRBJ2-5 | TRBV4-2 | many | TGTGCCAGCAGCCGAACTAGCGGGGGGACCCAGTACTTC | CASSRTSGGTQYF
TRBD2 | TRBJ2-7 | TRBV12-3/TRBV12-4 | NA | TGTGCCAGCAGTTTAGCTAGCGGGAGTTACGAGCAGTACTTC | CASSLASGSYEQYF
NA | TRBJ1-5 | TRBV5-6 | NA | TGTGCCAGCAGCTTGGCCGGACGTGGGCCCCAGCATTTT | CASSLAGRGPQHF
NA | TRBJ2-7 | TRBV5-1 | NA | TGCGCCAGCAGCTTGGGGGATTCCACCTCCGAGCAGTACTTC | CASSLGDSTSEQYF